Below are 29 T cell receptor beta chains sequenced from a single sample in a study of human T cells and chemical hapten exposure. Time point described: healthy volunteer bleed at 2 weeks. Unfractionated whole blood was the source of the extracted total RNA. A single record per CDR3 protein comes from TCRdb applying MiXCR to the RACE reads. The sample carries about 50,000 distinct CDR3 sequences, approximately 4.5% recorded once. The sample taken for sequencing was whole blood. These receptors were taken from a female donor in good health. Some clones in this sample may be carry-over from other donors' samples.

V usage is TRBV5-1 and J usage is TRBJ1-1, with unresolved D. The CDR3 has 13 residues. The V end lost 0 bases, the J end lost 4 bases, and 7 bases lay between the germline ends. Germline loops: CDR1 SGHRS, CDR2 YFSETQ. The chain's CDR3 is CASSLGHVTEAFF. CDR3 nucleotide sequence: TGCGCCAGCAGCTTGGGACACGTCACTGAAGCTTTCTTT.

This sequence joins TRBV7-2 and TRBJ2-7, with D possibly matching TRBD1 (5 bases). Germline-derived CDR1 and CDR2 are SGHTA and FQGNSA. The V gene lost 4 bases and the J gene lost 2 bases, with 12 bases spanning the gap. This CDR3 is built from 14 residues. The CDR3 region is CASSSRTFTYEQYF. The CDR3 DNA follows: TGTGCCAGCAGCTCTAGGACATTTACCTACGAGCAGTACTTC. The full variable domain, its missing parts supplied by reference TRBV7-2 and TRBJ2-7, is GAGVSQSPSNKVTEKGKDVELRCDPISGHTALYWYRQSLGQGLEFLIYFQGNSAPDKSGLPSDRFSAERTGGSVSTLTIQRTQQEDSAVYLCASSSRTFTYEQYFGPGTRLTVT.

There are many counts of this clonotype. The chain is built from TRBV7-9 and TRBJ2-2, with a weak D call TRBD2 (6 bases). Germline lookup yields CDR1 SEHNR and CDR2 FQNEAQ (reference sequence). The CDR3 covers 14 residues. Trimming removed 6 bases from V and 6 bases from J, with 14 bases in between. CDR3 in amino acids: CASSVTLAPGELFF. CDR3 nucleotides: TGTGCCAGCAGTGTAACTCTAGCGCCCGGGGAGCTGTTTTTT.

This clonotype came up many times. The chain has TRBV29-1 and TRBJ2-3; TRBD1 is a possible D gene (5 bases). The germline V gene encodes CDR1 SQVTM and CDR2 ANQGSEA. Deletions cut 2 bases from V and 7 bases from J, with 10 bases between. This CDR3 has 12 residues. DNA for the CDR3: TGCAGCGTTGAATATGGACACCATACGCAGTATTTT. It yields the protein CSVEYGHHTQYF.

This clonotype was recorded at least ten times. The chain employs TRBV6-6 and TRBJ2-6; unclear D gene. The CDR3 covers 16 residues. Germline CDR1 is MNHNY and CDR2 is SVGAGI (reference sequence). Trimming took 2 bases from V and 2 from J, leaving 10 bases between them. The CDR3 nucleotides are TGTGCCAGCAGTTACGACGGATCCCCTGGGGCCAACGTCCTGACTTTC. Translation gives CASSYDGSPGANVLTF.

This clonotype was recorded at least ten times. The CDR3 sequence is CASSPPAGSSGANVLTF. In DNA form, the CDR3 reads TGTGCCAGCAGTCCGCCGGCGGGTTCTTCTGGGGCCAACGTCCTGACTTTC. J is TRBJ2-6 and V is TRBV12-3 or TRBV12-4; possibly TRBD2 for D (5 bases). CDR3 length: 17 residues. Trimming stripped 5 bases from V and 1 base from J, with 15 bases between.

This clonotype was found many times. This chain connects TRBV2 to TRBJ2-3; 9 nucleotides agree with TRBD2. The germline CDR1 and CDR2 sequences are SNHLY and FYNNEI. Trimming took 6 bases from V and 4 from J; bases not matched to a gene: 5. The CDR3 is 14 residues long. DNA for the CDR3: TGTGCCAGCAGCGGGACTAGCAGGGCAGATACGCAGTATTTT. Amino acid sequence: CASSGTSRADTQYF. Variable domain in full (rest from reference TRBV2 and TRBJ2-3): EPEVTQTPSHQVTQMGQEVILRCVPISNHLYFYWYRQILGQKVEFLVSFYNNEISEKSEIFDDQFSVERPDGSNFTLKIRSTKLEDSAMYFCASSGTSRADTQYFGPGTRLTVL.

Many counts were recorded for this clonotype. The rearrangement joins TRBV27 to TRBJ2-1, with D possibly being TRBD1 (6 bases). Germline CDR1 MNHEY, CDR2 SMNVEV (reference sequence). The V end was cut by 4 bases, the J end by 7 bases, with 14 bases between. The CDR3 spans 14 residues. This chain's CDR3 is CASSYRDGRNEQFF. CDR3 coding DNA: TGTGCCAGCAGTTACAGGGATGGACGGAATGAGCAGTTCTTC.

The rearrangement links TRBV12-3 or TRBV12-4 to TRBJ2-2; D perhaps matches TRBD2 (6 bases). V lost 3 bases and J 5 bases, leaving 13 bases between the germline ends. The CDR3 has 15 amino acids. The CDR3 nucleotides are TGTGCCAGCAGTTTCTCGGGACGGGAGACCGGGGAGCTGTTTTTT. Its translation: CASSFSGRETGELFF.

The sample holds many counts of this clonotype. The rearrangement uses TRBV20-1 and TRBJ2-3, with 9 bases aligning to TRBD1. Germline-derived CDR1 and CDR2 are DFQATT and SNEGSKA (reference sequence). The CDR3 sequence is 18 residues long. V was clipped by 5 bases and J by 1 base; unmatched bases: 16. The CDR3 nucleotides read TGCAGTGCTGTCCACCGGGACAGGGTAGTTGTCCGCACAGATACGCAGTATTTT. Translation: CSAVHRDRVVVRTDTQYF.

This clonotype was observed many times. The rearrangement uses TRBV12-3 or TRBV12-4 and TRBJ1-1; D gene ambiguous. The CDR3 runs to 13 residues. V was cut by 3 bases and J by 7 bases, with 12 bases left in between. The CDR3, as DNA: TGTGCCAGCAGTTTGCGAGGGAGTGATGAAGCTTTCTTT. Its translation: CASSLRGSDEAFF.

Ten or more counts support this clonotype. The chain is built from TRBV5-1 and TRBJ2-7, with 12 bases lining up with TRBD1. Germline CDR1 and CDR2: SGHRS and YFSETQ. CDR3 length: 16 residues. With 4 bases clipped from V and 3 bases from J, the junction kept 8 bases outside the gene matches. The CDR3 DNA is TGCGCCAGCAGCCCGGGACAGGGGGCTTTTATCTACGAGCAGTACTTC. Translating it yields CASSPGQGAFIYEQYF.

This clonotype showed up many times. The J gene is TRBJ1-2, the V gene TRBV7-2; no firm D call. With 3 bases removed from V and 6 bases from J, the gap between germline ends came to 14 bases. Germline CDR1 is SGHTA and CDR2 is FQGNSA. The CDR3 is 14 amino acids. The CDR3 DNA reads TGTGCCAGCAGCTTCGCGGGCCCGCTTGATGGCTACACCTTC. Its protein product is CASSFAGPLDGYTF.

This clonotype has a count of ten or more. CDR3 amino acids: CASSLDLGQGSPEAFF. The CDR3 nucleotides read TGTGCCAGCAGCTTGGACCTTGGACAGGGATCTCCTGAAGCTTTCTTT. This rearrangement joins TRBV7-6 to TRBJ1-1; 8 positions agree with TRBD1. Looked up from germline, CDR1 is SGHVS and CDR2 is FNYEAQ. The V and J ends lost 3 bases and 6 bases, in that order; junction bases with no gene match: 12. CDR3 length: 16 amino acids.

This clonotype showed up many times. The rearrangement uses TRBV12-3 or TRBV12-4 and TRBJ2-5; unclear D gene. The CDR3 spans 15 residues. Trimming pared 2 bases from V and 5 bases from J, leaving 15 bases between. This CDR3 reads CASSLRGVMGETQYF. CDR3 DNA sequence: TGTGCCAGCAGTTTAAGAGGCGTGATGGGCGAGACCCAGTACTTC.

This clonotype was detected ten times or more. The rearrangement uses TRBV12-5 and TRBJ1-4; D not resolved. Looked up from germline, CDR1 is LGHNT and CDR2 is FRNRAP. The CDR3 has 13 residues. Deletions cut 8 bases from V and 8 bases from J, with 15 bases between. CDR3 coding DNA: TGTGCTAGTCTTTCTCGGGTGCCCGAAAAACTGTTTTTT. Its translation is CASLSRVPEKLFF.

In its sample, this clonotype was seen many times. In DNA form, the CDR3 reads TGCAGTGCTAGGTCCCCAGCGGGGGGCCTCACAGATACGCAGTATTTT. Residues: CSARSPAGGLTDTQYF. The J gene is TRBJ2-3, the V gene TRBV20-1, with 9 nucleotides matching TRBD2. CDR3 length: 16 amino acids. With 3 bases clipped from V and 2 bases from J, the junction kept 9 bases outside the gene matches. The germline CDR1 and CDR2 sequences are DFQATT and SNEGSKA (reference sequence).

This clonotype was counted at least ten times. As DNA, the CDR3 is TGTGCCAGCAGCCACGCCGGGACTAGCAACACAGATACGCAGTATTTT. This gives the protein CASSHAGTSNTDTQYF. V is TRBV7-9 and J is TRBJ2-3, with 9 bases lining up with TRBD2. The CDR3 is made up of 16 amino acids. Trimming took 5 bases from V and 2 from J; bases not matched to a gene: 8. Germline CDR1 reads SEHNR; CDR2 reads FQNEAQ (reference sequence).

This clonotype was seen a handful of times. The chain uses TRBV6-5 and TRBJ1-2; D might be TRBD1 (5 bases). The CDR3 covers 14 residues. Looked up from germline, CDR1 is MNHEY and CDR2 is SVGAGI. Trimming stripped 5 bases from V and 5 bases from J, with 15 bases between. The CDR3 sequence is CASSSHGGVYGYTF. In nucleotides, the CDR3 is TGTGCCAGCAGTAGCCATGGGGGTGTGTATGGCTACACCTTC.

This clonotype occurred many times. The chain's CDR3 is CASSLAGYGASEQYF. The CDR3 DNA sequence: TGTGCCAGCAGTTTAGCCGGGTACGGGGCCTCCGAGCAGTACTTC. The genes are TRBV12-3 or TRBV12-4 and TRBJ2-7; D is tentatively TRBD1 or TRBD2 (5 bases each). The CDR3 spans 15 residues. Trimming shortened V by 0 bases and J by 6 bases, and 15 bases separated the two germline ends.

This clonotype has a count of ten or more. The chain uses TRBV12-3 or TRBV12-4 and TRBJ2-3, with D tentatively TRBD1 (7 bases). CDR3 length: 17 residues. V dropped 3 bases and J dropped 0 bases, with 16 bases sitting between them. CDR3 coding DNA: TGTGCCAGCAGTTTTGTGTCAGGGGGGAGAAGCACAGATACGCAGTATTTT. The encoded protein is CASSFVSGGRSTDTQYF.

This clonotype was recorded at least ten times. The chain joins TRBV27 to TRBJ1-5; 7 positions match TRBD1. CDR1 MNHEY and CDR2 SMNVEV come from the germline V gene (reference sequence). Trimming cost V 8 bases and J 4 bases; bases outside gene matches: 5. The CDR3 covers 13 residues. The CDR3 DNA follows: TGTGCCAGCCGGGGACAGATGAATCAGCCCCAGCATTTT. Translated: CASRGQMNQPQHF.

This clonotype was counted many times. The V call is TRBV4-2, the J call TRBJ2-5; D gene uncertain. V lost 1 base to trimming and J lost 3 bases, with 3 bases between them. The germline V gene has CDR1 LGHNA and CDR2 YNFKEQ. The CDR3 loop spans 12 amino acids. This CDR3 is CASSQGKETQYF. The CDR3 DNA reads as TGTGCCAGCAGCCAAGGGAAAGAGACCCAGTACTTC.

This clonotype was observed a handful of times. The V call is TRBV2, the J call TRBJ1-1; D may be TRBD1 (6 bases). The CDR3 spans 15 residues. The germline V and J ends were trimmed by 8 bases and 5 bases, with 21 bases remaining between them. The germline V gene encodes CDR1 SNHLY and CDR2 FYNNEI. The CDR3 DNA reads TGTGCCAGCGGGGGCGTCGGGGCGGGGGGAACTGAAGCTTTCTTT. It specifies CASGGVGAGGTEAFF. Combining the CDR3 with reference TRBV2 and TRBJ1-1 gives the whole variable domain EPEVTQTPSHQVTQMGQEVILRCVPISNHLYFYWYRQILGQKVEFLVSFYNNEISEKSEIFDDQFSVERPDGSNFTLKIRSTKLEDSAMYFCASGGVGAGGTEAFFGQGTRLTVV.

This clonotype was seen many times. The J gene is TRBJ2-3, the V gene TRBV20-1; TRBD2 matches 10 bases. This CDR3 contains 15 residues. The V gene's germline CDR1 is DFQATT and CDR2 SNEGSKA (reference sequence). J lost 0 bases, V lost 3 bases, and 3 bases had no gene match. In nucleotides, the CDR3 is TGCAGTGCTAGTAAGCGGGGGGGTAGCACAGATACGCAGTATTTT. Translation gives CSASKRGGSTDTQYF.

This clonotype was recorded many times. Written as DNA, the CDR3 is TGTGCCAGCAGAGAAACAGGGCTGAACACTGAAGCTTTCTTT. It is translated as CASRETGLNTEAFF. The chain recombines TRBV25-1 with TRBJ1-1; D might be TRBD1 (6 bases). This CDR3 contains 14 residues. Trimming shortened V by 6 bases and J by 0 bases, and 11 bases separated the two germline ends. Germline values: CDR1 MGHDK, CDR2 SYGVNS.

This clonotype has ten or more counts. The DNA of the CDR3 is TGTGCCAGCAGCCAGAACGGGGGGAGTTACAATGAGCAGTTCTTC. It translates to CASSQNGGSYNEQFF. V usage is TRBV7-3 and J usage is TRBJ2-1; 7 bases agree with TRBD2. Germline assignment: CDR1 SGHTA and CDR2 FQGTGA. The CDR3 is 15 residues long. V was pared by 5 bases and J by 4 bases, with 8 bases of the junction left unmatched.

J is TRBJ2-1 and V is TRBV12-3 or TRBV12-4, with 11 bases that match TRBD1. V trimming: 5 bases; J trimming: 9 bases; junction bases outside the gene matches: 9. The CDR3 is 15 amino acids. The CDR3 DNA sequence: TGTGCCAGCAGTACTGGACAGGGGGCGCAGGGTGAGCAGTTCTTC. Protein: CASSTGQGAQGEQFF.

This clonotype was picked up many times. The J gene is TRBJ2-3, the V gene TRBV12-3 or TRBV12-4, with D possibly called TRBD1 or TRBD2 (5 bases each). V lost 6 bases to trimming and J lost 5 bases, with 15 bases between them. The CDR3 loop spans 14 amino acids. The CDR3 loop is CASRSGWRQDTQYF. The CDR3 nucleotides read TGTGCCAGCAGGTCAGGGTGGAGGCAAGATACGCAGTATTTT.